These T cell receptor beta chains were read from a single sample in a study of blood T cell repertoires in COVID-19. TCRdb's table, derived via immunoSEQ multiplex PCR, lists solely in-frame clones and lacks some. The table records some 100,000 clones, approximately 93% of them present only once. The sequenced sample consisted of peripheral blood. The source is a man aged 55-75 years with acute or convalescent COVID-19. Both conserved end residues are part of each CDR3. Each record gives: V gene, J gene, D gene, clone size, CDR3 DNA, CDR3 protein. The D gene is left open where the match is weak. Expanded clones get a size class; other rows say once, few or many, or leave the size out.

V: TRBV12-5
J: TRBJ1-1
D: .
size: .
DNA: TGTGCTAGAGGGGATATGAACACTGAAGCTTTCTTT
CDR3: CARGDMNTEAFF

V: TRBV30
J: TRBJ2-1
D: .
size: .
DNA: TGTGCCTGGAGTCCCGGGAATGAGCAGTTCTTC
CDR3: CAWSPGNEQFF

V: TRBV5-1
J: TRBJ1-1
D: TRBD1
size: .
DNA: TGCGCCAGCAGCTTGATAGGGGGCTCGGGCACTGAAGCTTTCTTT
CDR3: CASSLIGGSGTEAFF

V: TRBV20-1
J: TRBJ2-5
D: .
size: .
DNA: TGCAGTGCTTCGGGTCGAGAGACCCAGTACTTC
CDR3: CSASGRETQYF

V: TRBV19
J: TRBJ1-4
D: TRBD1
size: .
DNA: TGTGCCAGTAGTATAGTTCCGGGACAGGGTGATGAAAAACTGTTTTTT
CDR3: CASSIVPGQGDEKLFF

V: TRBV19
J: TRBJ1-5
D: .
size: .
DNA: TGTGCCAGTAGTCAGGGCAGGGGTGATCAGCCCCAGCATTTT
CDR3: CASSQGRGDQPQHF

V: TRBV19
J: TRBJ1-5
D: TRBD1
size: .
DNA: TGTGCCAGTAGACCAGGGACAGTGAGCAATCAGCCCCAGCATTTT
CDR3: CASRPGTVSNQPQHF

V: TRBV24-1
J: TRBJ1-4
D: .
size: few
DNA: TGTGCCACCGGGGAGTCCCTTGAGGCTTTCAATGAAAAACTGTTTTTT
CDR3: CATGESLEAFNEKLFF

V: TRBV7-9
J: TRBJ1-5
D: .
size: .
DNA: TGTGCCAGCAGCTTAGAGGCAGCAGGGCCCCAGCATTTT
CDR3: CASSLEAAGPQHF

V: TRBV12-5
J: TRBJ2-2
D: TRBD1
size: .
DNA: TGTGCTAGTGGCTCAGGACAGGGGGACACCGGGGAGCTGTTTTTT
CDR3: CASGSGQGDTGELFF

V: TRBV14
J: TRBJ1-5
D: .
size: .
DNA: TGTGCCAGCAGCCAAGGTAATCGTCAGCCCCAGCATTTT
CDR3: CASSQGNRQPQHF

V: TRBV6-4
J: TRBJ1-4
D: .
size: .
DNA: TGTGCCAGCAGAGAGTCGGGATTGAGGAATGAAAAACTGTTTTTT
CDR3: CASRESGLRNEKLFF

V: TRBV6-5
J: TRBJ1-5
D: .
size: .
DNA: TGTGCCTCGAAATTTAGTGGCAATCAGCCCCAGCATTTT
CDR3: CASKFSGNQPQHF

V: TRBV2
J: TRBJ1-1
D: TRBD1
size: .
DNA: TGTGCCAGCAGTTTTCGAATCTCGGGACAGGGGGGAACTGAAGCTTTCTTT
CDR3: CASSFRISGQGGTEAFF

V: TRBV11-3
J: TRBJ1-6
D: .
size: .
DNA: TGTGCCAGCAGCTTACGCAGGCAGTCCTATAATTCACCCCTCCACTTT
CDR3: CASSLRRQSYNSPLHF

V: TRBV18
J: TRBJ1-1
D: .
size: few
DNA: TGTGCCAGCTCACCCAGGTACACTGAAGCTTTCTTT
CDR3: CASSPRYTEAFF

V: TRBV28
J: TRBJ2-7
D: TRBD2
size: .
DNA: TGTGCCAGCAGTTCCCTCGTGACTAGCGGGACCAACTACGAGCAGTACTTC
CDR3: CASSSLVTSGTNYEQYF

V: TRBV5-5
J: TRBJ2-5
D: .
size: .
DNA: TGTGCCAGCAGAGATTGGAGGGGGGGCGCGGAGACCCAGTACTTC
CDR3: CASRDWRGGAETQYF

V: TRBV7-9
J: TRBJ1-4
D: TRBD1
size: .
DNA: TGTGCCAGCAGCTGGGACAGGGGGCTTGAAAAACTGTTTTTT
CDR3: CASSWDRGLEKLFF

V: TRBV11-2
J: TRBJ1-4
D: .
size: .
DNA: TGTGCCAGCAGCTCCCAGGGAGGCGCGAGTGAAAAACTGTTTTTT
CDR3: CASSSQGGASEKLFF

V: TRBV9
J: TRBJ2-1
D: .
size: .
DNA: TGTGCCAGCAGCGAGTGGGGCGGGAACAATGAGCAGTTCTTC
CDR3: CASSEWGGNNEQFF

V: TRBV28
J: TRBJ2-7
D: .
size: .
DNA: TGTGCCACCTCCAAGGCGGGCAGATACGAGCAGTACTTC
CDR3: CATSKAGRYEQYF

V: TRBV7-9
J: TRBJ2-5
D: TRBD2
size: .
DNA: TGTGCCAGCAGTTCCGGGGGGGGATCGGGTCAAGAGACCCAGTACTTC
CDR3: CASSSGGGSGQETQYF

V: TRBV9
J: TRBJ1-1
D: .
size: .
DNA: TGTGCCAGCAGCGTAGTTACAGGCCTCCGCACTGAAGCTTTCTTT
CDR3: CASSVVTGLRTEAFF

V: TRBV9
J: TRBJ1-6
D: TRBD1
size: once
DNA: TGTGCCAGCAGCGTTGGGACAGGGGATCGCAATTCACCCCTCCACTTT
CDR3: CASSVGTGDRNSPLHF

V: TRBV19
J: TRBJ2-1
D: TRBD2
size: .
DNA: TGTGCCAGTAGGGAGACTAGCGGGAGAGCAAATGAGCAGTTCTTC
CDR3: CASRETSGRANEQFF

V: TRBV10-1
J: TRBJ2-1
D: TRBD1
size: .
DNA: TGCGCCAGCAGTGAGTCGAGGGGACAGGGTGTGAATGAGCAGTTCTTC
CDR3: CASSESRGQGVNEQFF

V: TRBV3-1/TRBV3-2
J: TRBJ1-6
D: .
size: .
DNA: TGTGCCAGTCATAGCTCCTATAATTCACCCCTCCACTTT
CDR3: CASHSSYNSPLHF

V: TRBV27
J: TRBJ2-3
D: .
size: .
DNA: TGTGCCAGCAGCCCTGGAGGGCCGACAGATACGCAGTATTTT
CDR3: CASSPGGPTDTQYF

V: TRBV19
J: TRBJ2-1
D: .
size: .
DNA: TGTGCCAGTAGTAGATACTTAGCGGCCCCTGACTCCTACAATGAGCAGTTCTTC
CDR3: CASSRYLAAPDSYNEQFF